Following are 5 T cell receptor beta chains from one sample sequenced in a study of blood T cells in healthy people across ages. The use of a sample-barcoded 5' primer and a J-beta primer mix characterized a second PCR of about 7 to 12 cycles. TCRdb redid the calling of the 5' RACE reads with MiXCR, one entry per CDR3 protein. The profile shows 890,000 or so distinct CDR3 sequences, roughly 60% of them singletons. Sequenced: blood. The receptors come from a man under 40 in good health.

This clonotype appeared a few times. The genes are TRBV3-1 and TRBJ2-1, with D perhaps TRBD2 (6 bases). The CDR3 contains 14 residues. The germline V gene has CDR1 LGHDT and CDR2 YNNKEL (reference sequence). V dropped 3 bases and J dropped 7 bases, with 13 bases sitting between them. CDR3 sequence reads: CASSHPSARNEQFF. CDR3 in DNA: TGTGCCAGCAGCCACCCTAGCGCAAGAAATGAGCAGTTCTTC.

The chain has TRBV5-1 and TRBJ1-1, with TRBD1 as a possible D gene (5 bases). The germline V and J ends were trimmed by 4 bases and 0 bases, with 16 bases remaining between them. The length of the CDR3 is 16 residues. Per germline, CDR1 SGHRS and CDR2 YFSETQ. The CDR3 region is CASSAQTAIMNTEAFF. CDR3 nucleotides: TGCGCCAGCAGCGCACAGACAGCAATTATGAACACTGAAGCTTTCTTT.

Only one count was recorded for this clonotype. The junction shows a germline mismatch at one end, possibly a read error. The chain is built from TRBV5-1 and TRBJ2-1; no clear D. Germline V gives CDR1 SGHRS, CDR2 YFSETQ. The CDR3 is 12 amino acids. The CDR3 DNA is TGCGCCAGCAGCGCATCTAACAATAAGCAGTTCTTC. This encodes CASSASNNKQFF.

CDR3 DNA: TGTGCCAGCAGCCAAGATCGTTTAATAACAACTAATGAAAAACTGTTTTTT. It specifies CASSQDRLITTNEKLFF. V is TRBV4-2 and J is TRBJ1-4; no definite D call. There are 17 residues in the CDR3. V was trimmed by 0 bases and J by 0 bases, leaving 11 bases between them. The germline V gene has CDR1 LGHNA and CDR2 YNFKEQ.

This clonotype is a singleton in its sample. The chain links TRBV20-1 to TRBJ1-2; 8 nucleotides line up with TRBD1. Germline CDR1 is DFQATT and CDR2 is SNEGSKA (reference sequence). The CDR3 runs 12 residues. CDR3 DNA sequence: TGCGTTCCTTACAGGGGGAATGATGGCTACACCTTC. Its translation: CVPYRGNDGYTF.